These 5 T cell receptor beta chains were all obtained from the same sample, sequenced in a study of technical replicates of blood from several donors. Sequencing was performed with immunoSEQ multiplex PCR; in TCRdb, only in-frame clones are kept and a portion is missing. Of 95,000 or so clones listed, around 95% are singletons. Material: T cells isolated from PBMCs. Receptor source: a human donor in good health.

V and J are TRBV30 and TRBJ2-7, with 8 bases lining up with TRBD1. In germline, CDR1 is GTSNPN, CDR2 SVGIG (reference sequence). The CDR3 consists of 16 residues. Trimming took 2 bases from V and 2 from J; bases not matched to a gene: 11. The CDR3 nucleotides are TGTGCCTGGAGTCATACACTACGGGACAGGCCCTACGAGCAGTACTTC. This translates into CAWSHTLRDRPYEQYF.

The chain employs TRBV29-1 and TRBJ2-7, with TRBD2 identical over 10 bases. The tail of the sequence fits TRBJ2-1 better, so the J call may be wrong. Germline loops: CDR1 SQVTM, CDR2 ANQGSEA. The CDR3 is made up of 14 amino acids. CDR3 bases: TGCAGCGGGTTAGCGGGAGGAGCCTACAATGAGCAGTTCTTC. Encoded protein: CSGLAGGAYNEQFF.

V usage is TRBV5-1 and J usage is TRBJ2-3; 12 bases align to TRBD2. After removal of 3 bases from V and 0 bases from J, the junction contained 2 bases not matched to a gene. CDR1 and CDR2 (germline): SGHRS, YFSETQ. The CDR3 has 16 amino acids. The chain's CDR3 is CASSWTSGISTDTQYF. DNA of the CDR3: TGCGCCAGCAGCTGGACTAGCGGGATAAGCACAGATACGCAGTATTTT.

This clone occurred once. The V gene is TRBV30, the J gene TRBJ1-5; D is undetermined. This CDR3 has 15 residues. In germline, CDR1 is GTSNPN, CDR2 SVGIG (reference sequence). The V end lost 0 bases, the J end lost 8 bases, and 17 bases lay between the germline ends. CDR3 sequence (DNA): TGTGCCTGGAGTGTAGAAGATGCTACCCTAGAGCCCCAGCATTTT. Translating it yields CAWSVEDATLEPQHF.

Here the CDR3 DNA reads TGTGCCAGCAGCACCGACAGGGAGGTAAGCTACGAGCAGTACTTC. Its translation: CASSTDREVSYEQYF. The chain recombines TRBV28 with TRBJ2-7; tentatively, D is TRBD1 (7 bases). V was pared by 6 bases and J by 3 bases, with 18 bases between. The CDR3 runs 15 residues. Germline CDR1 is MDHEN and CDR2 is SYDVKM.